The rows below give T cell receptor beta chains drawn from one sample of a study of shared clonotypes between healthy human individuals. The assay was immunoSEQ multiplex PCR, and TCRdb's table has in-frame clones only and misses some. The table lists roughly 1,800,000 clones, about 95% of them singletons. The sequenced sample consisted of naive CD8+ T cells sorted from blood. Source of these receptors: a man between 18 and 35 years old in good health. CDR3s include the opening cysteine and the closing phenylalanine or tryptophan. D genes are given only for firm matches. Only part of the rows carry a size: once, few, many, or a class if the clone is expanded.

clone_size,j_call,cdr3_length,v_call,d_call,cdr3_aa,cdr3_nt
-,TRBJ1-5,14,TRBV30,-,CASSLDGVSQPQHF,TGTGCCTCTTCCTTGGACGGGGTCAGTCAGCCCCAGCATTTT
once,TRBJ2-7,14,TRBV11-2,TRBD1,CASSLRQGYGEQYF,TGTGCCAGCAGCTTACGACAGGGCTACGGCGAGCAGTACTTC
-,TRBJ2-3,14,TRBV7-9,-,CASSSTHFPDTQYF,TGTGCCAGCAGCTCCACTCATTTCCCAGATACGCAGTATTTT
-,TRBJ2-3,15,TRBV6-5,-,CASSALEGHPDTQYF,TGTGCCAGCAGCGCCTTGGAAGGCCACCCAGATACGCAGTATTTT
-,TRBJ2-1,14,TRBV7-9,TRBD1,CASSPPTGYSEQFF,TGTGCCAGCAGCCCCCCGACAGGGTACAGTGAGCAGTTCTTC
-,TRBJ2-7,14,TRBV4-3,-,CASSQEMVGYEQYF,TGCGCCAGCAGCCAAGAAATGGTGGGGTACGAGCAGTACTTC
-,TRBJ2-1,14,TRBV28,TRBD2,CASSLLTSGGEQFF,TGTGCCAGCAGTTTATTGACTAGCGGTGGTGAGCAGTTCTTC
-,TRBJ1-1,13,TRBV6-5,TRBD1,CASSRTGRGEAFF,TGTGCCAGCAGCCGGACAGGGCGGGGTGAAGCTTTCTTT
-,TRBJ2-5,14,TRBV27,TRBD1,CASTLTGGQETQYF,TGTGCCAGCACCTTAACAGGGGGCCAAGAGACCCAGTACTTC
-,TRBJ2-3,14,TRBV7-3,-,CASSLTGGWNTQYF,TGTGCCAGCAGCTTAACTGGGGGGTGGAATACGCAGTATTTT
-,TRBJ2-1,16,TRBV5-1,TRBD2,CASSWDGLAGGYEQFF,TGCGCCAGCAGCTGGGACGGACTAGCGGGAGGATATGAGCAGTTCTTC
-,TRBJ1-1,14,TRBV6-5,-,CASSPNWMNTEAFF,TGTGCCAGCAGCCCTAATTGGATGAACACTGAAGCTTTCTTT
-,TRBJ2-7,16,TRBV13,-,CASSSVEESVTYEQYF,TGTGCCAGCAGCTCAGTGGAGGAGTCTGTTACCTACGAGCAGTACTTC
-,TRBJ2-2,15,TRBV5-6,TRBD2,CASSFGTSGTGELFF,TGTGCCAGCAGCTTTGGGACTAGCGGGACGGGGGAGCTGTTTTTT
-,TRBJ2-2,14,TRBV19,TRBD1,CASSIGQVPGELFF,TGTGCCAGTAGTATCGGACAGGTTCCCGGGGAGCTGTTTTTT
-,TRBJ2-5,17,TRBV5-6,-,CASSLGSVGPTWETQYF,TGTGCCAGCAGCTTGGGTAGCGTAGGGCCGACGTGGGAGACCCAGTACTTC
once,TRBJ2-1,16,TRBV4-1,-,CASSQDTGLGGPEQFF,TGCGCCAGCAGCCAAGATACGGGTTTAGGGGGACCTGAGCAGTTCTTC
-,TRBJ2-3,15,TRBV5-4,-,CASSPLGESTDTQYF,TGTGCCAGCAGCCCTTTGGGAGAGAGCACAGATACGCAGTATTTT
-,TRBJ2-7,13,TRBV9,-,CASSVGVSYEQYF,TGTGCCAGCAGCGTAGGTGTGTCCTACGAGCAGTACTTC
-,TRBJ2-7,16,TRBV7-9,TRBD2,CASSPGTSGISYEQYF,TGTGCCAGCAGCCCCGGGACTAGCGGGATTTCCTACGAGCAGTACTTC
-,TRBJ2-3,15,TRBV4-3,TRBD1,CASSRLTGVGDTQYF,TGCGCCAGCAGCCGACTAACAGGGGTCGGAGATACGCAGTATTTT
once,TRBJ2-2,13,TRBV27,-,CASSVEGGGELFF,TGTGCCAGCAGCGTTGAAGGGGGCGGGGAGCTGTTTTTT
once,TRBJ2-3,15,TRBV9,TRBD2,CASSGWGGSADTQYF,TGTGCCAGCAGCGGATGGGGCGGGAGTGCAGATACGCAGTATTTT
-,TRBJ2-3,15,TRBV7-9,TRBD2,CASSETSFSTDTQYF,TGTGCCAGCAGCGAGACTAGCTTCAGCACAGATACGCAGTATTTT
-,TRBJ2-7,16,TRBV4-1,-,CASSQRLAGTSYEQYF,TGCGCCAGCAGCCAAAGACTGGCGGGGACCTCCTACGAGCAGTACTTC
-,TRBJ2-7,17,TRBV11-2,TRBD1,CASTTTLPGQGNYEQYF,TGTGCCAGCACCACTACCTTACCGGGACAGGGGAACTACGAGCAGTACTTC
once,TRBJ2-1,16,TRBV29-1,TRBD2,CSVLTSGSPPYNEQFF,TGCAGCGTTCTGACTAGCGGGAGCCCCCCGTACAATGAGCAGTTCTTC
-,TRBJ1-2,14,TRBV27,TRBD1,CASSLTGGADGYTF,TGTGCCAGCAGTTTAACAGGGGGCGCGGATGGCTACACCTTC
-,TRBJ2-7,13,TRBV6-1,-,CASSETPSYEQYF,TGTGCCAGCAGTGAGACCCCTAGTTACGAGCAGTACTTC
-,TRBJ1-2,13,TRBV29-1,-,CSVEEGDNYGYTF,TGCAGCGTTGAGGAGGGCGATAACTATGGCTACACCTTC
-,TRBJ1-2,15,TRBV30,TRBD1,CAWWRPGQGNYGYTF,TGTGCCTGGTGGAGACCGGGACAGGGAAACTATGGCTACACCTTC
-,TRBJ1-5,13,TRBV6-6,TRBD1,CASTEQGTQPQHF,TGTGCCAGCACCGAACAGGGGACTCAGCCCCAGCATTTT
once,TRBJ1-2,15,TRBV4-1,-,CASSQVAGSNYGYTF,TGCGCCAGCAGCCAAGTAGCAGGGTCTAACTATGGCTACACCTTC
-,TRBJ2-7,15,TRBV5-4,TRBD1,CASSGPGTGMDEQYF,TGTGCCAGCAGTGGTCCCGGGACAGGGATGGACGAGCAGTACTTC
-,TRBJ2-7,15,TRBV9,-,CASSPGGLAWYEQYF,TGTGCCAGCAGCCCCGGTGGGCTAGCGTGGTACGAGCAGTACTTC
-,TRBJ2-5,13,TRBV27,-,CATGLPFQETQYF,TGTGCCACCGGACTGCCCTTCCAAGAGACCCAGTACTTC
-,TRBJ1-1,17,TRBV7-9,-,CASSLVAIGAVNTEAFF,TGTGCCAGCAGCTTGGTGGCTATAGGCGCGGTGAACACTGAAGCTTTCTTT
once,TRBJ2-7,18,TRBV4-1,TRBD2,CASSLLWTSGGGGYEQYF,TGCGCCAGCAGCCTCCTTTGGACTAGCGGAGGAGGAGGCTACGAGCAGTACTTC
-,TRBJ1-2,14,TRBV9,TRBD1,CASSVGDRNYGYTF,TGTGCCAGCAGCGTAGGGGACAGGAACTATGGCTACACCTTC
-,TRBJ1-1,15,TRBV7-9,TRBD1,CASSRATGLNTEAFF,TGTGCCAGCAGCCGAGCGACAGGGCTAAACACTGAAGCTTTCTTT